The clone carrying this TCR beta chain is a singleton in its sample. These data come from a study of control samples from healthy donors and cancer patients. The data were produced by immunoSEQ multiplex PCR, yet TCRdb's version contains in-frame clones alone and is incomplete. The sample carries approximately 150,000 clones, around 94% recorded once. CDR3 length: 15 residues. Germline V gene sequence: CDR1 MGHRA, CDR2 YSYEKL. V shed 4 bases and J shed 3 bases, with 14 bases lying between them. The TCR was taken from a man in his sixties with colorectal cancer. Sequences were obtained from PBMCs. The chain joins TRBV4-1 to TRBJ2-3; D is possibly TRBD1 (5 bases). CDR3 DNA: TGCGCCAGCAGCCGCCTGGGGCTAGGGACAGATACGCAGTATTTT. Encoded protein: CASSRLGLGTDTQYF.